Listed below are T cell receptor beta chains from one sample, sequenced in a study of blood T cell repertoires in COVID-19. TCRdb's table, derived via immunoSEQ multiplex PCR, lists solely in-frame clones and lacks some. The repertoire holds more than 50,000 clones, approximately 91% seen once, with roughly 1.5% in the top ten. The sample was peripheral blood. Receptors were obtained from a human donor in a cohort sampled during active COVID-19. Both conserved end residues are part of each CDR3. The order of the fields is clone size, D gene, J gene, V gene, CDR3 DNA, CDR3 protein. D genes are given only for firm matches. Expanded clones get a size class; other rows say once, few or many, or leave the size out.

- | TRBD2 | TRBJ2-5 | TRBV29-1 | TGCAGCGTTACTAGCGGGAGAGGGGAGACCCAGTACTTC | CSVTSGRGETQYF
- | - | TRBJ2-7 | TRBV7-2 | TGTGCCAGCAGCCGGGGGAAGGGGTTATACGAGCAGTACTTC | CASSRGKGLYEQYF
- | - | TRBJ1-3 | TRBV6-6 | TGTGCCAGCAGTTACTCACAGAGCTCTGGAAACACCATATATTTT | CASSYSQSSGNTIYF
once | TRBD1 | TRBJ2-3 | TRBV7-9 | TGTGCCAGCACCTTTGAGATAAAACTGACAGGGGCGAGCACAGATACGCAGTATTTT | CASTFEIKLTGASTDTQYF
- | TRBD1 | TRBJ1-2 | TRBV5-6 | TGTGCCAGCAGCTTGGTCCAGGGGGGTAGCTATGGCTACACCTTC | CASSLVQGGSYGYTF
- | - | TRBJ2-7 | TRBV12-5 | TGTGCTAGTGGCCTCGCCGGGGGGCTCGAGCAGTACTTC | CASGLAGGLEQYF
- | TRBD2 | TRBJ2-7 | TRBV3-1/TRBV3-2 | TGTGCCAGCAGCCAGAGGACTAGCGGGAGTAGCGAGCAGTACTTC | CASSQRTSGSSEQYF
- | TRBD1 | TRBJ1-3 | TRBV10-3 | TGTGCCATCAGCTCTCACCGGGACAGGGGATCTGGAAACACCATATATTTT | CAISSHRDRGSGNTIYF
- | TRBD1 | TRBJ2-6 | TRBV9 | TGTGCCAGCAGCGTAGGGGCAGGGCCGGGACAGGGGGCAGCTGGGGCCAACGTCCTGACTTTC | CASSVGAGPGQGAAGANVLTF
once | TRBD1 | TRBJ1-1 | TRBV24-1 | TGTGCCACCAGTGGGGCAGGGACAGGGAACACTGAAGCTTTCTTT | CATSGAGTGNTEAFF
- | - | TRBJ2-7 | TRBV4-3 | TGCGCCAGCAGCCAAGACAGGGGTAACTACGAGCAGTACTTC | CASSQDRGNYEQYF
- | TRBD2 | TRBJ2-1 | TRBV6-2/TRBV6-3 | TGTGCCAGCAGTTACTCTCTACTAGCGGGAGGGCGGGGGCATGAGCAGTTCTTC | CASSYSLLAGGRGHEQFF
- | - | TRBJ1-5 | TRBV28 | TGTGCCAGCAGTTTGGGGACACGCCATCAGCCCCAGCATTTT | CASSLGTRHQPQHF
- | TRBD1 | TRBJ1-1 | TRBV5-6 | TGTGCCAGCAGCCCCGGGACAGGGCAAATCGCCCCCGTTTTCGCTGAAGCTTTCTTT | CASSPGTGQIAPVFAEAFF
- | - | TRBJ2-1 | TRBV27 | TGTGCCAGCAGTGCAGCGGACGTGTACTCCTACAATGAGCAGTTCTTC | CASSAADVYSYNEQFF
once | TRBD1 | TRBJ2-1 | TRBV6-5 | TGTGCCAGCACTTCCGGACAGGGCAATGAGCAGTTCTTC | CASTSGQGNEQFF
- | - | TRBJ2-2 | TRBV3-1/TRBV3-2 | TGTGCCAGCAGCCAACGACACATCACCGGGGAGCTGTTTTTT | CASSQRHITGELFF
- | - | TRBJ1-2 | TRBV20-1 | TGCAGTGCTCCGAGGCCCTATGGCTACACCTTC | CSAPRPYGYTF
- | - | TRBJ1-1 | TRBV6-5 | TGTGCCAGCAGTTTCGGAGGAAACATGAACACTGAAGCTTTCTTT | CASSFGGNMNTEAFF
- | - | TRBJ1-1 | TRBV7-9 | TGTGCCAGCAGCTTTCCCTCGGGCAGGGGTGCTGAAGCTTTCTTT | CASSFPSGRGAEAFF
- | TRBD1 | TRBJ2-3 | TRBV5-5 | TGTGCCAGCAGCTTCGGTAGGTGGACAGGGGCTACAGATACGCAGTATTTT | CASSFGRWTGATDTQYF
- | TRBD2 | TRBJ2-1 | TRBV19 | TGTGCCAGTAGTATAGATCCGGCGGGAGTCTCCCCAAATGAGCAGTTCTTC | CASSIDPAGVSPNEQFF
- | TRBD1 | TRBJ2-5 | TRBV28 | TGTGCCAGCAGTTTATCCCAGACAGGGGGCACAGAGACCCAGTACTTC | CASSLSQTGGTETQYF
- | TRBD1 | TRBJ2-6 | TRBV19 | TGTGCCAGTAGTCCTAGGACAGGGGGCTTTGGGGCCAACGTCCTGACTTTC | CASSPRTGGFGANVLTF
few | TRBD1 | TRBJ1-2 | TRBV18 | TGTGCCAGCTCATCGGGACAGCGCTATGGCTACACCTTC | CASSSGQRYGYTF
- | - | TRBJ2-4 | TRBV25-1 | TGTGCCAGCAGAATAAACAGGGTAGCCAAAAACATTCAGTACTTC | CASRINRVAKNIQYF
- | TRBD2 | TRBJ2-1 | TRBV5-1 | TGCGCCAGCAGCTTGAGGTCGGGAGGCCCTCCCGAATACAATGAGCAGTTCTTC | CASSLRSGGPPEYNEQFF
once | - | TRBJ1-6 | TRBV19 | TGTGCCACAAGACCGAGCCGGGGGGCAGATTATAATTCACCCCTCCACTTT | CATRPSRGADYNSPLHF